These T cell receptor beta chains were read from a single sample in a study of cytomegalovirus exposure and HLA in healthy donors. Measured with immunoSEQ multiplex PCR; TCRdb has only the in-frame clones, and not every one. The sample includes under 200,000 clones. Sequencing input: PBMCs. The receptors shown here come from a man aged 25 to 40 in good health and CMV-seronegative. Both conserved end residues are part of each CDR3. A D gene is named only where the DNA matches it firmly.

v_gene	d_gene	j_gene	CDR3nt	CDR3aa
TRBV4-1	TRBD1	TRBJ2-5	TGCGCCAGCAGCCGGGGGTGGGGACAGGGAGAAGAGACCCAGTACTTC	CASSRGWGQGEETQYF
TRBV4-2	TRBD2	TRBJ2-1	TGTGCCAGCAGCTCCCGGACTAGCGGGGGGTCCTCCTACAATGAGCAGTTCTTC	CASSSRTSGGSSYNEQFF
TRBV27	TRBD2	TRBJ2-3	TGTGCCAGCAGAAATAGCGGGAGCACAGATACGCAGTATTTT	CASRNSGSTDTQYF
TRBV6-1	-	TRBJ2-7	TGTGCCAGCTCCGGACAGGCTGGAGGGGAGGCCGAGCAGTACTTC	CASSGQAGGEAEQYF
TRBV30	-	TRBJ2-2	TGTGCCTGGACCCTAAAGGGGAGGAAGGCCGGGGAGCTGTTTTTT	CAWTLKGRKAGELFF
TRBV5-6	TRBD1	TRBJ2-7	TGTGCCAGCAGCCCCCTCCGGATGACAGGGTACTACGAGCAGTACTTC	CASSPLRMTGYYEQYF
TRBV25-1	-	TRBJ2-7	TGTGCCAGCAGTGAATCCCCTCTATTTAACGAGCAGTACTTC	CASSESPLFNEQYF
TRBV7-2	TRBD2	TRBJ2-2	TGTGCCAGCAGCTTACTGGCTAGCGGGAACACCGGGGAGCTGTTTTTT	CASSLLASGNTGELFF
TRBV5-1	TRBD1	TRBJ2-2	TGCGCCAGCAACACCGGGACAGGGAGTGGGAACACCGGGGAGCTGTTTTTT	CASNTGTGSGNTGELFF
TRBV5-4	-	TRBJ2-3	TGTGCCAGCAGCTTGGAACAGGCGACAGATACGCAGTATTTT	CASSLEQATDTQYF
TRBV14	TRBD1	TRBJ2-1	TGTGCCAGCAGCCTCTCCCCGGGACAGGGGTCTGTAAATGAGCAGTTCTTC	CASSLSPGQGSVNEQFF
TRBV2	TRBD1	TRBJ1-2	TGTGCCAGCACCTGGGACAGGGGATCTAACTATGGCTACACCTTC	CASTWDRGSNYGYTF
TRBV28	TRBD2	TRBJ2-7	TGTGCCAGCAGTCTAGCGGGAGGTATTTACGAGCAGTACTTC	CASSLAGGIYEQYF
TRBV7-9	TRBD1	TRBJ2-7	TGTGCCAGCAGCTTAGTTGTCGACGGACGGGGACAGGGTAACTACGAGCAGTACTTC	CASSLVVDGRGQGNYEQYF
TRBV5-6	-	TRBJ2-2	TGTGCCAGCAGCTTTACAAGGCTAGCGAACACCGGGGAGCTGTTTTTT	CASSFTRLANTGELFF
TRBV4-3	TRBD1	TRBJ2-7	TGCGCCAGCAGCCAGGACAGGGGATACGAGCAGTACTTC	CASSQDRGYEQYF
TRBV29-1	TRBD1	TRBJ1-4	TGCAGCGCACAGGGGGCGGGTGAAAAACTGTTTTTT	CSAQGAGEKLFF
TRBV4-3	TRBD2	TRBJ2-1	TGCGCCAGCTCCCCCGGGACTACGATCGACAATGAGCAGTTCTTC	CASSPGTTIDNEQFF
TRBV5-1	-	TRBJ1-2	TGCGCCAGCAGCGAGGGGGACGCTGACTATGGCTACACCTTC	CASSEGDADYGYTF
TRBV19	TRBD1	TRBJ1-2	TGTGCCAGTGGAGGACAGGGAGGAAGCTATGGCTACACCTTC	CASGGQGGSYGYTF
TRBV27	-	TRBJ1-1	TGTGCCAGCAGTCCGACCCGACAGGTGAACACTGAAGCTTTCTTT	CASSPTRQVNTEAFF
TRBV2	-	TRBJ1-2	TGTGCCAGCAGTGAAAGGGCAGGGCGAGATGGCTACACCTTC	CASSERAGRDGYTF
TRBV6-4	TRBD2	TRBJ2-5	TGTGCCAGCAGTGAATTACTAGCGGGAAGGGAGCAGTACTTC	CASSELLAGREQYF
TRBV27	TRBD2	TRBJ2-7	TGTGCCAGCAGTTTCGGTAGCGGGAGGCCGGGGGAGCAGTACTTC	CASSFGSGRPGEQYF
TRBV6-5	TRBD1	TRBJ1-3	TGTGCCAGCAGCCCGACAGGGCCTGGAAACACCATATATTTT	CASSPTGPGNTIYF
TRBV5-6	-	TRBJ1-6	TGTGCCAGCAGCTTGGCGTGGGGCCCCCTCCACTTT	CASSLAWGPLHF
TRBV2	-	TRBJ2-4	TGTGCCTCCCAGGCCCAGGGGTGGGCCAAAAACATTCAGTACTTC	CASQAQGWAKNIQYF
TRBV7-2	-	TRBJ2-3	TGTGCCAGCAGCTTAGGTTGGGTTCGGGGTTCTAGCACAGATACGCAGTATTTT	CASSLGWVRGSSTDTQYF
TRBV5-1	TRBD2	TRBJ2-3	TGCGCCAGCAGCTTAAGGACTAGCGGGAGTGGGGGCACAGATACGCAGTATTTT	CASSLRTSGSGGTDTQYF
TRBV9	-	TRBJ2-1	TGTGCCAGCATGGCGGGGCTAGCGTTACCCAGCTCCTACAATGAGCAGTTCTTC	CASMAGLALPSSYNEQFF